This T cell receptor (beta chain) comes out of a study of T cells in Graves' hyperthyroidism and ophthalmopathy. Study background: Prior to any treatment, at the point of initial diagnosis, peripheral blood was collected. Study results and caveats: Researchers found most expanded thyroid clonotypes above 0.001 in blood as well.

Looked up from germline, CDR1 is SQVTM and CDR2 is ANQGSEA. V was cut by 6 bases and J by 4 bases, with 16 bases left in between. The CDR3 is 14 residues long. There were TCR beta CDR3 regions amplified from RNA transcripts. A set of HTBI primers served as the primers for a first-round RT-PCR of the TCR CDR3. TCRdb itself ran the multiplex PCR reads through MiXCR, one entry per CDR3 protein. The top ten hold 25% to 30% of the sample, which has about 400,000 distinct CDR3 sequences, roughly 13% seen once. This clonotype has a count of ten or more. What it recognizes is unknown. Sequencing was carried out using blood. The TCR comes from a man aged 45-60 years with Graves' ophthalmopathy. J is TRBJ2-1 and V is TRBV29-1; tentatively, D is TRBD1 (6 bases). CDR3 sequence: CSVQRFDRYNEQFF. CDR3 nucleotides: TGCAGCGTACAACGATTCGACAGGTACAATGAGCAGTTCTTC.